The sequence of this T cell receptor beta chain was determined in a study of blood T cell repertoires in COVID-19. Patients from Seattle were sampled longitudinally, starting during active infection. Germline V gene lookup returns CDR1 LGHDT and CDR2 YNNKEL (reference sequence). The CDR3 is made up of 16 amino acids. With V trimmed by 3 bases and J by 5 bases, 10 bases remained unmatched. Original methodology: Quantification of nucleated cells was approximated via reference gene primer amplification. Data came from immunoSEQ multiplex PCR; TCRdb stores just in-frame clones and leaves some out. V and J calls and clone size are given by that table; D and trimming were obtained from the DNA. The table lists approximately 100,000 clones, around nine tenths of them singletons.

This TCR derives from a human donor with COVID-19, enrolled during active disease. The donor label of this sample is uncertain. Sequencing was done on a sample of peripheral blood. This chain uses TRBV3-1 (or the pseudogene TRBV3-2) with TRBJ2-7; TRBD2 agrees at 10 bases. The CDR3 DNA reads as TGTGCCAGCAGCCAGCACGCTAGCGGGAGTCAGAACGAGCAGTACTTC. It encodes CASSQHASGSQNEQYF.